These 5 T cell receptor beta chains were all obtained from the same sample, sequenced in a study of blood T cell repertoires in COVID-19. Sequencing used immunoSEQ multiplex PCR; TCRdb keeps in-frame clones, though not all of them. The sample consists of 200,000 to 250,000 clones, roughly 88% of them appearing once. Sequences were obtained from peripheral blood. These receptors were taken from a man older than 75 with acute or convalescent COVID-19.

Written as DNA, the CDR3 is TGCGCCAGCAGCCAAGATGGCCAAAACACAGATACGCAGTATTTT. It specifies CASSQDGQNTDTQYF. The rearrangement uses TRBV4-1 and TRBJ2-3; unclear D gene. CDR1 and CDR2 (germline): MGHRA, YSYEKL. The CDR3 has 15 amino acids. The ends were cut back, 0 bases at V and 2 bases at J, with 9 bases in the middle.

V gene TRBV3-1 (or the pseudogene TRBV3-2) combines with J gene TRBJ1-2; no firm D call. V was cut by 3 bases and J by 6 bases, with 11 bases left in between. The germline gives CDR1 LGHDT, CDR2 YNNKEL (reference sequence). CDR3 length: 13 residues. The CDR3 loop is CASSQGIAHGYTF. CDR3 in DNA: TGTGCCAGCAGCCAGGGTATAGCCCATGGCTACACCTTC.

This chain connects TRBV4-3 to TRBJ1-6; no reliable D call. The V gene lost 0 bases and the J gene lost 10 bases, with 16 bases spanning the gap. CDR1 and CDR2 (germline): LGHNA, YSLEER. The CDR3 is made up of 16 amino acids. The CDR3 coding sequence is TGCGCCAGCAGCCAAGATAGTAGGGAGGGATGGTCACCCCTCCACTTT. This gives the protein CASSQDSREGWSPLHF.

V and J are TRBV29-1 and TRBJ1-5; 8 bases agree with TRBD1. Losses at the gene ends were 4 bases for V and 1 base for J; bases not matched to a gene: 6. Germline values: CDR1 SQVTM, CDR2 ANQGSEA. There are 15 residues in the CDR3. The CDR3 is CSVAQGAGSNQPQHF. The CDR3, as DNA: TGCAGCGTTGCCCAGGGGGCGGGGAGCAATCAGCCCCAGCATTTT.

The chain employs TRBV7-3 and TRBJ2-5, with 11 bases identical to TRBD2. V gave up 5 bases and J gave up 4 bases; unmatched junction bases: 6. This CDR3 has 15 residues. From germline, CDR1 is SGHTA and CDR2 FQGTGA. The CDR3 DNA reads TGTGCCAGCAGCCTCATAGCGGGAGGGTTAGAGACCCAGTACTTC. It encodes CASSLIAGGLETQYF.